Listed below are T cell receptor beta chains from one sample, sequenced in a study of shared clonotypes between healthy human individuals. Sequencing was performed with immunoSEQ multiplex PCR; in TCRdb, only in-frame clones are kept and a portion is missing. There are over 950,000 clones in the sample; 70% to 80% occur only once, and almost 0.9% lies in the top ten. The source material was memory CD4+ T cells from PBMCs. All receptors derive from a man aged 18 to 30 in good health. Some clones in this sample may be carry-over from other donors' samples. Both conserved end residues are part of each CDR3. The D gene is left open where the match is weak. A row's size may be missing; if present it is once, few, many or a size class.

V: TRBV7-3; J: TRBJ2-2; size: .; D: .; CDR3: CASSLTLPGAHGELFF; DNA: TGTGCCAGCAGCTTAACGTTGCCAGGAGCACACGGGGAGCTGTTTTTT
V: TRBV5-4; J: TRBJ1-5; size: .; D: .; CDR3: CASSLDPRSNQPQHF; DNA: TGTGCCAGCAGCTTGGATCCGAGGAGCAATCAGCCCCAGCATTTT
V: TRBV2; J: TRBJ2-3; size: once; D: .; CDR3: CASSVKVSTDTQYF; DNA: TGTGCCAGCAGTGTGAAGGTTAGCACAGATACGCAGTATTTT
V: TRBV5-6; J: TRBJ2-5; size: .; D: TRBD1; CDR3: CASSLEQGAETQYF; DNA: TGTGCCAGCAGCTTGGAACAGGGGGCAGAGACCCAGTACTTC
V: TRBV29-1; J: TRBJ2-1; size: .; D: TRBD1; CDR3: CSVFPITTGLLVGNEQFF; DNA: TGCAGCGTCTTTCCTATAACGACAGGGTTGTTGGTAGGCAATGAGCAGTTCTTC
V: TRBV28; J: TRBJ2-2; size: .; D: TRBD2; CDR3: CASSKGGLAGTGELFF; DNA: TGTGCCAGCAGTAAGGGGGGACTAGCGGGAACCGGGGAGCTGTTTTTT
V: TRBV20-1; J: TRBJ2-7; size: .; D: .; CDR3: CSAIPGNEQYF; DNA: TGCAGCGCAATACCAGGCAACGAGCAGTACTTC
V: TRBV5-4; J: TRBJ2-1; size: .; D: TRBD2; CDR3: CASSFVKRGSYNEQFF; DNA: TGTGCCAGCAGCTTTGTAAAGCGGGGCTCCTACAATGAGCAGTTCTTC
V: TRBV9; J: TRBJ2-7; size: .; D: TRBD2; CDR3: CASSRIAGGPVEQYF; DNA: TGTGCCAGCAGCAGAATAGCGGGAGGGCCTGTCGAGCAGTACTTC
V: TRBV19; J: TRBJ2-1; size: .; D: .; CDR3: CASSISWSNEQFF; DNA: TGTGCCAGTAGTATATCTTGGTCCAATGAGCAGTTCTTC
V: TRBV27; J: TRBJ1-1; size: few; D: TRBD1; CDR3: CASSFGRQGVRAFF; DNA: TGTGCCAGCAGTTTCGGGCGGCAGGGGGTTAGAGCTTTCTTT
V: TRBV7-3; J: TRBJ2-1; size: .; D: TRBD2; CDR3: CASSLGLAGGLYNEQFF; DNA: TGTGCCAGCAGCTTAGGGCTAGCGGGAGGGCTCTACAATGAGCAGTTCTTC
V: TRBV5-5; J: TRBJ1-2; size: .; D: .; CDR3: CASSLVDQADYGYTF; DNA: TGTGCCAGCAGCTTGGTAGACCAGGCAGACTATGGCTACACCTTC
V: TRBV29-1; J: TRBJ2-1; size: .; D: .; CDR3: CSVEGGGNPSQDNEQFF; DNA: TGCAGCGTTGAGGGTGGAGGTAACCCGAGCCAAGACAATGAGCAGTTCTTC
V: TRBV5-1; J: TRBJ1-1; size: few; D: .; CDR3: CASSLGHMNTEAFF; DNA: TGCGCCAGCAGCTTGGGGCACATGAACACTGAAGCTTTCTTT
V: TRBV2; J: TRBJ2-7; size: .; D: .; CDR3: CASSGQGYEQYF; DNA: TGTGCCAGCAGTGGCCAAGGCTACGAGCAGTACTTC
V: TRBV29-1; J: TRBJ1-2; size: .; D: .; CDR3: CSVVSDIGLGYTF; DNA: TGCAGCGTTGTATCAGACATCGGTCTTGGCTACACCTTC
V: TRBV11-2; J: TRBJ2-1; size: .; D: .; CDR3: CASRSIAAQRGNEQFF; DNA: TGTGCCAGCAGATCGATAGCGGCTCAACGGGGCAATGAGCAGTTCTTC
V: TRBV5-1; J: TRBJ2-5; size: once; D: TRBD1; CDR3: CASSGYIRGETQYF; DNA: TGCGCCAGCAGCGGGTACATCAGGGGGGAGACCCAGTACTTC
V: TRBV6-1; J: TRBJ1-2; size: .; D: TRBD1; CDR3: CASSVGTGAYGYTF; DNA: TGTGCCAGCAGTGTGGGGACAGGTGCTTATGGCTACACCTTC
V: TRBV5-8; J: TRBJ1-3; size: .; D: TRBD1; CDR3: CASRRGQVHSGNTIYF; DNA: TGTGCCAGCAGAAGGGGACAGGTACACTCTGGAAACACCATATATTTT
V: TRBV7-8; J: TRBJ1-5; size: .; D: TRBD1; CDR3: CASSLLGGGSNQPQHF; DNA: TGTGCCAGCAGCTTATTAGGGGGCGGGAGCAATCAGCCCCAGCATTTT
V: TRBV4-1; J: TRBJ2-7; size: .; D: TRBD2; CDR3: CASSRGLAGDSYEQYF; DNA: TGCGCCAGCAGCCGAGGACTAGCGGGAGATTCCTACGAGCAGTACTTC
V: TRBV18; J: TRBJ1-1; size: .; D: .; CDR3: CASSPAGRDTEAFF; DNA: TGTGCCAGCTCACCTGCGGGGAGGGACACTGAAGCTTTCTTT
V: TRBV29-1; J: TRBJ1-2; size: .; D: TRBD1; CDR3: CSVEQGTGGTYGYTF; DNA: TGCAGCGTTGAGCAGGGGACAGGGGGCACCTATGGCTACACCTTC
V: TRBV5-1; J: TRBJ2-6; size: .; D: .; CDR3: CASSLAQNPGANVLTF; DNA: TGCGCCAGCAGCTTGGCCCAGAATCCTGGGGCCAACGTCCTGACTTTC
V: TRBV28; J: TRBJ1-5; size: .; D: TRBD1; CDR3: CTSSLGTENQPQHF; DNA: TGTACCAGCAGTTTGGGGACAGAAAATCAGCCCCAGCATTTT
V: TRBV6-5; J: TRBJ1-2; size: many; D: TRBD1; CDR3: CASSYGRGYYGYTF; DNA: TGTGCCAGCAGTTACGGCAGGGGGTACTATGGCTACACCTTC
V: TRBV19; J: TRBJ1-3; size: .; D: .; CDR3: CASSIESGLSGNTIYF; DNA: TGTGCCAGTAGTATAGAGTCGGGCCTCTCTGGAAACACCATATATTTT
V: TRBV14; J: TRBJ1-1; size: .; D: .; CDR3: CASSQEFGLGEQAFF; DNA: TGTGCCAGCAGCCAAGAGTTCGGCCTAGGAGAGCAAGCTTTCTTT
V: TRBV28; J: TRBJ1-4; size: .; D: .; CDR3: CASSYGRDVSNNEKLFF; DNA: TGTGCCAGCAGTTATGGCAGGGACGTTTCAAATAATGAAAAACTGTTTTTT
V: TRBV5-1; J: TRBJ2-7; size: .; D: TRBD2; CDR3: CASSQTPSGGSYEQYF; DNA: TGCGCCAGCAGCCAGACCCCTAGCGGGGGCTCCTACGAGCAGTACTTC
V: TRBV6-1; J: TRBJ2-5; size: .; D: .; CDR3: CASMKGDVQETQYF; DNA: TGTGCCAGCATGAAAGGGGACGTCCAAGAGACCCAGTACTTC
V: TRBV7-2; J: TRBJ2-7; size: .; D: .; CDR3: CASSSHYPGGAGISYEQYF; DNA: TGTGCCAGCAGCTCCCACTACCCCGGCGGAGCGGGTATCTCCTACGAGCAGTACTTC
V: TRBV30; J: TRBJ2-7; size: .; D: TRBD2; CDR3: CAWSPTGGGYEQYF; DNA: TGTGCCTGGAGTCCAACGGGCGGGGGGTACGAGCAGTACTTC
V: TRBV4-2; J: TRBJ2-7; size: few; D: TRBD2; CDR3: CASSQGRASGDPYEQYF; DNA: TGTGCCAGCAGCCAAGGACGGGCTAGCGGAGATCCCTACGAGCAGTACTTC
V: TRBV6-6; J: TRBJ1-5; size: .; D: .; CDR3: CASSPRAPNQPQHF; DNA: TGTGCCAGCAGTCCCCGGGCTCCAAATCAGCCCCAGCATTTT
V: TRBV7-9; J: TRBJ1-6; size: .; D: .; CDR3: CASSRGQKNSPLHF; DNA: TGTGCCAGCAGCCGTGGACAGAAAAATTCACCCCTCCACTTT
V: TRBV7-6; J: TRBJ2-7; size: .; D: .; CDR3: CASSSPEGARAYEQYF; DNA: TGTGCCAGCAGTTCCCCGGAGGGTGCCAGGGCCTACGAGCAGTACTTC
V: TRBV5-6; J: TRBJ2-2; size: .; D: .; CDR3: CASSLAPSRRNTGELFF; DNA: TGTGCCAGCAGCTTGGCGCCTAGCAGGCGAAACACCGGGGAGCTGTTTTTT
V: TRBV18; J: TRBJ2-3; size: once; D: .; CDR3: CASSKTGNQADTQYF; DNA: TGTGCCAGCTCAAAGACGGGGAATCAGGCAGATACGCAGTATTTT
V: TRBV5-1; J: TRBJ2-5; size: .; D: .; CDR3: CASSRAGRQSIETQYF; DNA: TGCGCCAGCAGCCGGGCAGGCAGACAAAGCATAGAGACCCAGTACTTC
V: TRBV7-2; J: TRBJ2-3; size: once; D: .; CDR3: CASSQGISTDTQYF; DNA: TGTGCCAGCAGCCAAGGGATTAGCACAGATACGCAGTATTTT
V: TRBV5-1; J: TRBJ2-2; size: once; D: .; CDR3: CASSVATVTNTGELFF; DNA: TGCGCCAGCAGCGTAGCGACAGTCACGAACACCGGGGAGCTGTTTTTT
V: TRBV10-1; J: TRBJ2-5; size: .; D: .; CDR3: CASSTGQSVETQYF; DNA: TGCGCCAGCAGCACCGGACAGAGCGTAGAGACCCAGTACTTC
V: TRBV5-1; J: TRBJ2-3; size: .; D: TRBD2; CDR3: CASSLGTSGADTQYF; DNA: TGCGCCAGCAGCTTAGGCACTAGCGGAGCAGATACGCAGTATTTT